These T cell receptor beta chains were read from a single sample in a study of response to subunit inactivated influenza vaccine. In TCRdb, the RT-PCR reads were re-called with MiXCR into one record per CDR3 protein. The top ten hold approximately 9.9% of the sample, which has hundreds of thousands of distinct CDR3 sequences, around 11% seen once. The sample was also reused in another study, on T cells expressing NK-cell markers.

The input for sequencing was PBMCs from blood, taken on the day of vaccination. These receptors originate from a man aged 50 or older who received an inactivated influenza vaccine. The CDR3 runs from the conserved cysteine through the conserved F or W. Not every row has a clone size; where given, it reads once, few, many or a size class.

V gene | clone size | CDR3 protein
TRBV18 | few | CASSPPSPNTGELFF
TRBV12-3/TRBV12-4 | . | CASTTLDTASRGVHYNEQFF
TRBV11-3 | few | CASSQRQGWDNEQFF
TRBV12-3/TRBV12-4 | . | CASSSPSSLLRELFF
TRBV27 | many | CASSLLGPTDTQYF
TRBV7-6 | . | CASSLAAGAEAFF
TRBV9 | few | CASSARGGLRDEQFF
TRBV4-1 | . | CASSQEGVLETQYF
TRBV18 | . | CASSLTVNVQGHEQYF
TRBV27 | . | CASRPPDSSEQYF
TRBV20-1 | . | CSATSSYGYTF
TRBV27 | . | CASSSDGLTGNQPQHF
TRBV24-1 | few | CATSDLQRRQVQPQHF
TRBV3-1 | few | CASSYAGTDVDF
TRBV6-1 | few | CASNRDRDSTDTQYF
TRBV7-2 | . | CASSLRATGLNTEAFF
TRBV7-9 | . | CASSKQGGVLEGEAFF
TRBV7-6 | many | CASSYTGQSSYNSPLHF
TRBV5-1 | . | CASSWTVYTGELFF
TRBV6-2/TRBV6-3 | . | CASSYVGANVLTF
TRBV12-3/TRBV12-4 | . | CASSTGQPGGAEAFF
TRBV4-3 | . | CASSRDTSSYEQYF
TRBV25-1 | . | CASSPPGTAVYGYTF
TRBV12-3/TRBV12-4 | few | CASSLGGPARSYNEQFF
TRBV28 | few | CASRLPGQGYGYTF
TRBV5-1 | few | CASTQGLAESTDTQYF
TRBV9 | few | CASSVRDSRDHTEQFF
TRBV6-1 | few | CASRSQGSGELFF
TRBV6-2/TRBV6-3 | . | CASSLGLAGVKEQYF
TRBV28 | . | CASSFPGKAYEQYF
TRBV7-2 | . | CASSTSGRAETQYF
TRBV7-8 | . | CASSLLTSGSTDTQYF
TRBV12-3/TRBV12-4 | many | CASSLHPGTDTQYF
TRBV2 | few | CASSVRSSYNEQFF
TRBV7-2 | . | CASSHPGQAKKLFF
TRBV12-3/TRBV12-4 | many | CASSFRDRVYEQYF
TRBV27 | few | CASSSRAGGSHEQYF
TRBV20-1 | . | CSANPGTSGSYTEQFF
TRBV6-1 | many | CASTESGRTDTQYF
TRBV5-5 | . | CASSLESSRDTGELFF
TRBV6-2/TRBV6-3 | . | CASSNGGGPTYEQYF
TRBV20-1 | . | CSARDPTSPPQHF
TRBV7-2 | . | CASSFMGVNEQFF
TRBV2 | few | CASSEVSWGMDSVNEQFF
TRBV7-9 | many | CASSLLLGQGKNIQYF
TRBV20-1 | . | CSARDTGVDTQYF
TRBV4-3 | few | CASSHSQGDYGYTF